The clone carrying this T cell receptor (beta chain) was counted only a few times. This record comes from a study of blood T cells in healthy people across ages. The second PCR ran roughly 7 to 12 cycles with a sample-barcoded 5' primer and J-beta primers. A single record per CDR3 protein comes from TCRdb applying MiXCR to the 5' RACE reads. The top ten hold 7.7% of the sample, which has about 1.7 million distinct CDR3 sequences, 28% seen once. The CDR3 spans 19 residues. Germline lookup yields CDR1 SGHKS and CDR2 YYEKEE (reference sequence). V trimming: 4 bases; J trimming: 0 bases; junction bases outside the gene matches: 12.

Sequenced material: blood. The clonotype was recovered from a woman in her 30s in good health. The chain links TRBV5-5 to TRBJ1-5, with 11 bases aligning to TRBD1. The CDR3 sequence: CASSPNPGTGGFSNQPQHF. The CDR3 bases are TGTGCCAGCAGCCCAAACCCGGGGACAGGGGGTTTTAGCAATCAGCCCCAGCATTTT.